Each of the 17 T cell receptor beta chains below was sequenced from the same sample in a study of Graves' ophthalmopathy and Graves' hyperthyroidism. RNA transcripts were the template, and TCR beta CDR3 regions were amplified from them. First-round RT-PCR with HTBI primers preceded a second-round multiplex PCR. TCRdb analysed the multiplex PCR reads with MiXCR anew, one entry per CDR3 protein. The repertoire holds more than 1,000,000 distinct CDR3 sequences, around a third seen once, with around 10% in the top ten. Sequenced material: peripheral blood or thyroid tissue (not recorded which). Receptors originate from an adult man with Graves' hyperthyroidism.

This clonotype was recorded many times. J is TRBJ2-7 and V is TRBV2, with D maybe TRBD1 (6 bases). V dropped 2 bases and J dropped 3 bases, with 8 bases sitting between them. Germline values: CDR1 SNHLY, CDR2 FYNNEI. The CDR3 runs to 13 residues. CDR3 DNA: TGTGCCAGCAGTGAATACAGGGACTACGAGCAGTACTTC. It specifies CASSEYRDYEQYF.

The table lists this clonotype with many counts. The chain employs TRBV7-9 and TRBJ2-6; D remains unclear. This CDR3 has 16 residues. V was cut by 3 bases and J by 2 bases, with 11 bases left in between. Per the germline V gene, CDR1 is SEHNR and CDR2 is FQNEAQ (reference sequence). The DNA of the CDR3 is TGTGCCAGCAGCTTGGGGTTGAGTACTGGGGCCAACGTCCTGACTTTC. It codes for CASSLGLSTGANVLTF.

In regard to this clonotype: A single base separates this from a much larger clone, so it may be a read error. The CDR3 DNA is TGCAGTGCGGGTGGCGCGGGTCAGCCCCAGCATTTT. Translated: CSAGGAGQPQHF. The chain employs TRBV20-1 and TRBJ1-5; D unresolved. CDR3 length equals 12 residues. Trimming left V 6 bases short and J 6 bases short, with 12 bases between. From germline, CDR1 is DFQATT and CDR2 SNEGSKA (reference sequence).

This clonotype was seen at least ten times. V and J are TRBV4-2 and TRBJ2-5, with TRBD1 identical over 8 bases. V shed 4 bases and J 3 bases; nucleotides not matched to a gene: 4. CDR1 is LGHNA, CDR2 YNFKEQ, per germline. The CDR3 consists of 14 residues. The CDR3 here is CASSPTGDKETQYF. The CDR3 nucleotides are TGTGCCAGCAGCCCGACAGGGGACAAAGAGACCCAGTACTTC.

This clonotype was seen more than once but under ten times. The junction departs from the called germline gene at one end, perhaps through a read error. The rearrangement uses TRBV29-1 and TRBJ2-5; 8 bases line up with TRBD1. The CDR3 extends over 13 amino acids. The germline CDR1 and CDR2 sequences are SQVTM and ANQGSEA. CDR3 loop: CKQLDRGNETQYF. CDR3 in DNA: TGTAAACAATTAGACAGGGGCAACGAGACCCAGTACTTC.

This sequence joins TRBV15 and TRBJ1-2, with a tentative D call TRBD1 (6 bases). Trimming pared 2 bases from V and 8 bases from J, leaving 15 bases between. Germline values: CDR1 LNHNV, CDR2 YYDKDF (reference sequence). The CDR3 has 14 residues. CDR3 sequence (DNA): TGTGCCACCAGCAGAACGGACAGCTATATGGGCTACACCTTC. It specifies CATSRTDSYMGYTF.

The table lists this clonotype with many counts. This chain's CDR3 is CASSQDRWGEKLFF. DNA for the CDR3: TGTGCCAGCAGCCAAGACAGGTGGGGTGAAAAACTGTTTTTT. This sequence joins TRBV4-2 and TRBJ1-4; no reliable D call. Germline assignment: CDR1 LGHNA and CDR2 YNFKEQ. This CDR3 has 14 amino acids. V lost 0 bases and J lost 7, with 9 bases in between.

In the case of this clonotype: A much larger clone sits a single nucleotide away, making a read error possible. V and J are TRBV5-1 and TRBJ1-2; unclear D gene. Deletions cut 0 bases from V and 8 bases from J, with 17 bases between. CDR3 size: 15 residues. Germline loops: CDR1 SGHRS, CDR2 YFSETQ. DNA of the CDR3: TGCGCCAGCAGCTTGGGTTCGGACTTTGGGCCAGGCTACACCTTC. Protein sequence: CASSLGSDFGPGYTF.

This chain uses TRBV10-2 with TRBJ1-6; 8 bases align to TRBD1. CDR1 and CDR2 from the germline V gene are WSHSY and SAAADI. The CDR3 has 14 residues. V shed 8 bases, J shed 9 bases, and the junction held 9 bases outside the gene matches. The CDR3 bases are TGCGCCAGCCGATCGACAGGGGAAACTTCACCCCTCCACTTT. It encodes CASRSTGETSPLHF.

This clonotype was seen ten or more times. The CDR3: CASSTYSSGANVLTF. The CDR3 bases are TGTGCCAGCAGCACCTACAGCTCTGGGGCCAACGTCCTGACTTTC. The rearrangement joins TRBV7-2 to TRBJ2-6; no reliable D call. The germline V and J ends were trimmed by 5 bases and 0 bases, with 8 bases remaining between them. The CDR3 is made up of 15 amino acids. In germline, CDR1 is SGHTA, CDR2 FQGNSA.

This clonotype was seen more than once but under ten times. The CDR3 DNA sequence: TGTGCCAGTAAGGTCGGAGTCAGTCGAACTTTTAACTATGGCTACACCTTC. As protein: CASKVGVSRTFNYGYTF. The rearrangement uses TRBV19 and TRBJ1-2, with no clear D. The germline V gene encodes CDR1 LNHDA and CDR2 SQIVND (reference sequence). The V gene lost 7 bases and the J gene lost 1 base, with 22 bases spanning the gap. The CDR3 extends over 17 amino acids.

This clonotype was observed a few times. The V call is TRBV18, the J call TRBJ1-3; unclear D gene. Per germline, CDR1 KGHSH and CDR2 LQKENI. V gave up 2 bases and J gave up 0 bases, with 11 bases separating them. The CDR3 is 16 amino acids. The CDR3 loop is CASSPLGRSSGNTIYF. The CDR3 DNA sequence: TGTGCCAGCTCACCATTAGGACGGTCCTCTGGAAACACCATATATTTT.

Notes on this clonotype: The junction and the germline gene differ at one end; a read error may be behind it. DNA of the CDR3: TGTGCCACCGGCAGAGGACAGAGGCGCTCCTATAATTCACCCCTCCACTTT. It specifies CATGRGQRRSYNSPLHF. The chain carries TRBV15 and TRBJ1-6, with TRBD1 as a possible D gene (6 bases). This CDR3 contains 17 residues. The germline V gene encodes CDR1 LNHNV and CDR2 YYDKDF (reference sequence).

The V gene is TRBV7-2, the J gene TRBJ1-5; TRBD1 matches at 7 bases. The V segment lost 8 bases and the J segment 5 bases; nucleotides outside the gene matches: 9. Germline assignment: CDR1 SGHTA and CDR2 FQGNSA. The CDR3 is 14 amino acids. The chain's CDR3 is CASSLTGPHQPQHF. The CDR3 nucleotides read TGTGCCAGCTCATTGACAGGGCCACATCAGCCCCAGCATTTT.

This clonotype was found a few times. This chain connects TRBV11-3 to TRBJ2-6; D is perhaps TRBD1 or TRBD2 (6 bases each). Trimming shortened V by 5 bases and J by 0 bases, and 17 bases separated the two germline ends. The germline V gene encodes CDR1 SGHNT and CDR2 YENEEA. This CDR3 has 18 residues. As DNA, the CDR3 is TGTGCCAGCAGCATGGGGGGCAGGGCGGTCTCTGGGGCCAACGTCCTGACTTTC. It specifies CASSMGGRAVSGANVLTF. Full variable domain (remainder filled in from reference TRBV11-3 and TRBJ2-6): EAGVVQSPRYKIIEKKQPVAFWCNPISGHNTLYWYLQNLGQGPELLIRYENEEAVDDSQLPKDRFSAERLKGVDSTLKIQPAELGDSAVYLCASSMGGRAVSGANVLTFGAGSRLTVL.

V usage is TRBV19 and J usage is TRBJ2-3, with D unresolved. Germline assignment: CDR1 LNHDA and CDR2 SQIVND (reference sequence). This CDR3 contains 15 residues. Trimming removed 7 bases from V and 4 bases from J, with 18 bases in between. This chain's CDR3 is CASTRTVGSADTQYF. DNA of the CDR3: TGTGCCAGTACCAGGACGGTAGGATCAGCAGATACGCAGTATTTT.

J is TRBJ2-7 and V is TRBV7-6; TRBD2 might be the D (6 bases). There are 16 residues in the CDR3. V lost 1 base, J lost 2 bases, and 15 bases lay in between. CDR1 and CDR2 from the germline V gene are SGHVS and FNYEAQ. In nucleotides, the CDR3 is TGTGCCAGCAGCTTAGGGGGGGACGTTAAACCCTACGAGCAGTACTTC. Amino acids: CASSLGGDVKPYEQYF.